A single sample is the source of the 8 T cell receptor beta chains below, sequenced in a study of cytomegalovirus exposure and HLA in healthy donors. The study ran its PCR with 60 Vbeta and 13 Jbeta primers. Sequencing used immunoSEQ multiplex PCR; TCRdb keeps in-frame clones, though not all of them. Of over 100,000 clones in the sample, nearly 80% were seen once. Sequencing used PBMCs. These receptors originate from a male donor in good health and CMV-seronegative.

A remark on this clone: The junction does not match germline at one end; this may be a read error. The chain uses TRBV20-1 and TRBJ2-1; 7 bases are a match to TRBD1. This CDR3 has 11 residues. Looked up from germline, CDR1 is DFQATT and CDR2 is SNEGSKA (reference sequence). DNA of the CDR3: TGCAGTGCTAGAGGTCGGACAGGTTTTATCTTC. Translation: CSARGRTGFIF.

The chain combines TRBV6-1 with TRBJ1-3; D is ambiguous. V lost 0 bases and J 2 bases, leaving 11 bases between the germline ends. Germline CDR1 reads MNHNS; CDR2 reads SASEGT. The CDR3 covers 16 residues. CDR3 bases: TGTGCCAGCAGTGAAGCGCTCAGGTCCACTGGAAACACCATATATTTT. This gives the protein CASSEALRSTGNTIYF.

This chain uses TRBV30 with TRBJ1-4, with D uncertain. With 5 bases removed from V and 11 bases from J, the gap between germline ends came to 12 bases. Germline assignment: CDR1 GTSNPN and CDR2 SVGIG (reference sequence). The CDR3 spans 11 residues. DNA of the CDR3: TGTGCCTGGGGTACTGGAGAGAAACTGTTTTTT. The encoded protein is CAWGTGEKLFF. Together with reference TRBV30 and TRBJ1-4, the CDR3 gives the full variable domain: SQTIHQWPATLVQPVGSPLSLECTVEGTSNPNLYWYRQAAGRGLQLLFYSVGIGQISSEVPQNLSASRPQDRQFILSSKKLLLSDSGFYLCAWGTGEKLFFGSGTQLSVL.

V is TRBV5-1 and J is TRBJ2-7, with D perhaps matching TRBD2 (6 bases). Germline assignment: CDR1 SGHRS and CDR2 YFSETQ. V gave up 4 bases and J gave up 6 bases, with 17 bases separating them. The CDR3 is 14 residues long. The CDR3 sequence: CASSRHGGEGEQYF. The CDR3 DNA follows: TGCGCCAGCAGCAGGCACGGGGGAGAGGGCGAGCAGTACTTC.

This chain uses TRBV5-1 with TRBJ2-1; 12 bases fit TRBD2. From germline, CDR1 is SGHRS and CDR2 YFSETQ. There are 16 residues in the CDR3. J was trimmed by 10 bases and V by 2 bases; bases with no gene match: 10. The CDR3 region is CASSLPTSGGPEEQFF. DNA for the CDR3: TGCGCCAGCAGCTTACCAACTAGCGGGGGGCCCGAAGAGCAGTTCTTC.

This clone was seen a few times. The chain employs TRBV4-3 and TRBJ1-4; the D is unclear. CDR3 length: 17 amino acids. With 0 bases removed from V and 7 bases from J, the gap between germline ends came to 18 bases. In germline, CDR1 is LGHNA, CDR2 YSLEER. CDR3 region: CASSQDNYGGMGEKLFF. The DNA for the CDR3 is TGCGCCAGCAGCCAAGATAATTACGGAGGCATGGGTGAAAAACTGTTTTTT.

This chain joins TRBV30 and TRBJ1-5; TRBD1 matches at 10 bases. Losses at the gene ends were 4 bases for V and 7 bases for J; bases not matched to a gene: 4. Germline-derived CDR1 and CDR2 are GTSNPN and SVGIG (reference sequence). The CDR3 is made up of 13 amino acids. CDR3 in DNA: TGTGCCTGGAAGGGACAGGGGAACCAGCCCCAGCATTTT. It translates to CAWKGQGNQPQHF.

The chain couples TRBV6-5 to TRBJ1-1, with D possibly matching TRBD1 (6 bases). V lost 6 bases to trimming and J lost 1 base, with 15 bases between them. The CDR3 is made up of 15 amino acids. Looked up from germline, CDR1 is MNHEY and CDR2 is SVGAGI. CDR3 DNA: TGTGCCAGCAGGGCCCTGGGGGCTGGGAACACTGAAGCTTTCTTT. This sequence encodes CASRALGAGNTEAFF.